The rows below give T cell receptor beta chains drawn from one sample of a study of T cells after yellow fever vaccination. TCRdb used MiXCR to reprocess the 5' RACE reads, holding one entry per CDR3 protein. Of about 340,000 distinct CDR3 sequences listed, 8.5% to 10% are singletons. The sample was PBMCs, taken on the day of the first yellow fever vaccination. The receptors were sampled from a man younger than 30 who received the YFV17D yellow fever vaccine. CDR3s include the opening cysteine and the closing phenylalanine or tryptophan. A D gene is named only where the DNA matches it firmly. Clone size is stated in some rows and not others, as once, few, many or a class when expanded.

d_call j_call v_call clone_size cdr3_nt cdr3_aa
NA TRBJ2-7 TRBV4-1 few TGCGCCAGCAGCCAAGTTGGCCAGGGCTACGAGCAGTACTTC CASSQVGQGYEQYF
NA TRBJ2-7 TRBV7-9 few TGTGCCAGCAGCCCACAAAGCCGGCCCTACGAGCAGTACTTC CASSPQSRPYEQYF
TRBD1 TRBJ2-7 TRBV27 NA TGTGCCAGCAGAGGCATGGACAGGGGCTACGAGCAGTACTTC CASRGMDRGYEQYF
NA TRBJ2-1 TRBV5-1 many NA CASSPVGQGAFF
NA TRBJ2-1 TRBV18 few TGTGCCAGCTCACCTAGGACCCAAAGCTCCTACAATGAGCAGTTCTTC CASSPRTQSSYNEQFF
NA TRBJ2-2 TRBV5-6 NA TGTGCCAGCAGCTTGGGGGACACGAACACCGGGGAGCTGTTTTTT CASSLGDTNTGELFF
NA TRBJ2-5 TRBV7-9 few TGTGCCAGCAGCCCGCGACTTGATCAGAGGGAGACCCAGTACTTC CASSPRLDQRETQYF
NA TRBJ1-2 TRBV6-5 NA TGTGCCAGCAGTTACTCCCAGTTCGGCCAGGGGCAAGGCTACACCTTC CASSYSQFGQGQGYTF
NA TRBJ2-3 TRBV5-1 many TGCGCCAGCAGCTTGTCCGGCCCGGGTCGCCATACGCAGTATTTT CASSLSGPGRHTQYF
NA TRBJ2-3 TRBV28 NA TGTGCCAGCGTCTCCCCTGGTACAGATACGCAGTATTTT CASVSPGTDTQYF
TRBD1 TRBJ2-7 TRBV7-2 few TGTGCCAGCAGCAAAGACAGGGGCTCCTACGAGCAGTACTTC CASSKDRGSYEQYF
TRBD1 TRBJ1-5 TRBV12-3/TRBV12-4 few TGTGCCAGCAGTTATACCGGACAGGGAGATCAGCCCCAGCATTTT CASSYTGQGDQPQHF
NA TRBJ2-4 TRBV6-6 few TGTGCCAGCAGGCCCGGGCCCAAAAACATTCAGTACTTC CASRPGPKNIQYF
TRBD2 TRBJ2-5 TRBV29-1 NA TGCAGCGTTGTAGCGGGGGGACAAGAGACCCAGTACTTC CSVVAGGQETQYF
TRBD1 TRBJ2-5 TRBV11-2 few TGTGCCAGCGGGGACAGGGGGATACCAGAGACCCAGTACTTC CASGDRGIPETQYF
NA TRBJ2-3 TRBV29-1 many TGCAGCGTTGAAGATCATGGGTCATTAAGAGATACGCAGTATTTT CSVEDHGSLRDTQYF
TRBD2 TRBJ2-7 TRBV28 NA TGTGCCAGCAGTCGTGGACTAGGACCCTACGAGCAGTACTTC CASSRGLGPYEQYF
NA TRBJ1-5 TRBV4-1 NA TGCGCCAGCAGCCAAGAGAGCGGTATCAATCAGCCCCAGCATTTT CASSQESGINQPQHF
NA TRBJ2-1 TRBV2 few TGTGCCAGCAAGGTCCGTGTGGACACCTTAGTTGAGCAGTTCTTC CASKVRVDTLVEQFF
NA TRBJ2-1 TRBV6-2/TRBV6-3 NA TGTGCCAGCAGTTACTACAAGTTTATGACCAGCTCCTACAATGAGCAGTTCTTC CASSYYKFMTSSYNEQFF
TRBD1 TRBJ1-6 TRBV27 few TGTGCCAGCAGTTTCCGGGACAGATCACCCCTCCACTTT CASSFRDRSPLHF
NA TRBJ2-2 TRBV7-6 NA TGTGCCAGCAGCCTTAAGACTAGTAACACCGGGGAGCTGTTTTTT CASSLKTSNTGELFF
NA TRBJ1-1 TRBV12-3/TRBV12-4 many TGTGCCAGCAGTTCGGAAACCAACACTGAAGCTTTCTTT CASSSETNTEAFF
NA TRBJ2-5 TRBV7-9 few TGTGCCAGCAGCCATTACGGAGCGGAAGAGACCCAGTACTTC CASSHYGAEETQYF
NA TRBJ2-4 TRBV15 many TGTGCCACCTGCGACCCTCCCTCCGGCATTCAGTACTTC CATCDPPSGIQYF
TRBD1 TRBJ2-2 TRBV7-8 many TGTGCCAGCAGCGCTGACAGGGGGATGAACACCGGGGAGCTGTTTTTT CASSADRGMNTGELFF
TRBD1 TRBJ2-1 TRBV4-1 few TGCGCCAGCAGCCAATTGTTTGGGACAGGTCGATACGATGAGCAGTTCTTC CASSQLFGTGRYDEQFF
NA TRBJ2-7 TRBV9 few TGTGCCAGCAGCGTAGGGGCAGGAAAAGCCTACGAGCAGTACTTC CASSVGAGKAYEQYF
TRBD1 TRBJ2-5 TRBV4-1 few TGCGCCAGCAGCCAAGGCTCTCAGGGGGCGTTCCAAGAGACCCAGTACTTC CASSQGSQGAFQETQYF
NA TRBJ1-5 TRBV12-5 NA TGTGCTAGTGGTTTGGTTACGACAGGTCTTGCCCAGCCCCAGCATTTT CASGLVTTGLAQPQHF
NA TRBJ1-1 TRBV6-2/TRBV6-3 many TGTGCCAGCAGTGACCCCGACAAGGAGGAAGCTTTCTTT CASSDPDKEEAFF
NA TRBJ2-7 TRBV12-3/TRBV12-4 NA TGTGCCAGCAGTTTATGGCAGGCCTCCTCCTACGAGCAGTACTTC CASSLWQASSYEQYF
NA TRBJ2-2 TRBV12-3/TRBV12-4 many TGTGCCAGCACCAACCTGTTCCTGGCCGGGGAGCTGTTTTTT CASTNLFLAGELFF
TRBD1 TRBJ1-6 TRBV28 few TGTGCCAGCAGTGCCGGGACAGGGGCAGTGGCACCCCTCCACTTT CASSAGTGAVAPLHF
NA TRBJ2-2 TRBV6-5 few TGTGCCAGCAGTACCCGGTGGGAAAGGAACACCGGGGAGCTGTTTTTT CASSTRWERNTGELFF
NA TRBJ2-2 TRBV2 few TGTGCCAGCAGTACTGAGAGCACCGGGGAGCTGTTTTTT CASSTESTGELFF
TRBD1 TRBJ2-1 TRBV7-2 NA TGTGCCAGCGGAGTCATGACAGGGTCGACCAATGAGCAGTTCTTC CASGVMTGSTNEQFF
NA TRBJ2-7 TRBV12-5 NA TGTGCTAGTGGTTTGAGGGGCTCCTACGAGCAGTACTTC CASGLRGSYEQYF
NA TRBJ2-5 TRBV12-3/TRBV12-4 many TGTGCCAGCAGTTTGAGGCACCTAGAGACCCAGTACTTC CASSLRHLETQYF
NA TRBJ1-2 TRBV3-1 few TGTGCCAGCAGCCAAGACTACAGGGTTGGCTACACCTTC CASSQDYRVGYTF
NA TRBJ1-4 TRBV9 NA TGTGCCAGCAGCGTTGGCCGGGACTCTGGACACGGAAAACTGTTTTTT CASSVGRDSGHGKLFF
NA TRBJ2-1 TRBV24-1 NA TGTGCCACCAGTGGCTCCTCGGGACTGTTTAACAATGAGCAGTTCTTC CATSGSSGLFNNEQFF
TRBD1 TRBJ2-1 TRBV14 few TGTGCCAGCAGCCAAATCGGGACAGGAAGCAATGAGCAGTTCTTC CASSQIGTGSNEQFF
NA TRBJ2-1 TRBV2 few TGTGCCAGCAGTGAAGGCTGGGGGTCCAACAATGAGCAGTTCTTC CASSEGWGSNNEQFF
TRBD2 TRBJ2-2 TRBV5-4 few TGTGCCAGCAGCGAATCTCGGGGGGGGGCCACCGGGGAGCTGTTTTTT CASSESRGGATGELFF
NA TRBJ1-1 TRBV20-1 few TGCAGTGCTAGAGGGGGGCCGGGGGGGAGTGAAGCTTTCTTT CSARGGPGGSEAFF
NA TRBJ1-6 TRBV12-3/TRBV12-4 few TGTGCCAGCAGTTTAATCGGAGGGTCGAACTCACCCCTCCACTTT CASSLIGGSNSPLHF
NA TRBJ2-7 TRBV5-6 few TGTGCCAGCAGCTTGGCGGGTTCGGTCTACGAGCAGTACTTC CASSLAGSVYEQYF
NA TRBJ2-3 TRBV5-1 many TGCGCCAGCAGCTGGGGCTCGGCGGGTTCGACCACAGATACGCAGTATTTT CASSWGSAGSTTDTQYF